Each of the 29 T cell receptor beta chains below was sequenced from the same sample in a study of Ad26.COV2.S vaccination and SARS-CoV-2 variants. Treatment reported: around 19 received Ad26.COV2.S at low or high dose, single or two shots; about 5 received placebo; per-sample allocation not given. Sampling happened 63 days after the first vaccine or placebo injection. The protocol was immunoSEQ multiplex PCR, while the TCRdb copy is restricted to in-frame clones and leaves out a portion. Here the sample spans roughly 240,000 clones, more than 75% being singletons. The starting material was peripheral blood, obtained in a trial of Ad26.COV2.S vaccine versus placebo. The receptors originated from a person between 18 and 65 years old who received the Ad26.COV2.S COVID-19 vaccine or a placebo.

The rearrangement links TRBV27 to TRBJ2-5; TRBD1 agrees at 8 bases. The germline V gene encodes CDR1 MNHEY and CDR2 SMNVEV (reference sequence). J was trimmed by 2 bases and V by 5 bases; bases with no gene match: 4. This CDR3 region has 14 residues. Here the CDR3 DNA reads TGTGCCAGCAGTAACACAGGGGGGCAAGAGACCCAGTACTTC. It is translated as CASSNTGGQETQYF.

V gene TRBV18 combines with J gene TRBJ2-2; 7 bases match TRBD1. CDR1 is KGHSH, CDR2 LQKENI, per germline. The J segment lost 6 bases and the V segment lost 6 bases, leaving 7 bases of the junction unmatched. The CDR3 has 14 amino acids. The CDR3, as DNA: TGTGCCAGCTCTCCTCGACAGGGCGCCGGGGAGCTGTTTTTT. It yields the protein CASSPRQGAGELFF.

This sequence joins TRBV28 and TRBJ1-4, with 7 bases that match TRBD1. CDR1 and CDR2 (germline): MDHEN, SYDVKM. This CDR3 region has 16 residues. Losses at the gene ends were 2 bases for V and 10 bases for J; bases not matched to a gene: 13. The CDR3 spells CASSLQTTGAEGKLFF. As DNA, the CDR3 is TGTGCCAGCAGTTTACAGACAACAGGGGCGGAAGGAAAACTGTTTTTT.

This chain connects TRBV19 to TRBJ2-7; TRBD2 aligns across 13 bases. There are 14 residues in the CDR3. Germline V lookup: CDR1 LNHDA, CDR2 SQIVND (reference sequence). V lost 6 bases to trimming and J lost 6 bases; unmatched junction nucleotides: 5. The DNA for the CDR3 is TGTGCCAGTAGCGGACTAGCGGGAGCAGTCGAGCAGTACTTC. Protein sequence: CASSGLAGAVEQYF.

The rearrangement uses TRBV28 and TRBJ2-7; 9 bases fit TRBD1. This CDR3 has 15 residues. V was clipped by 6 bases and J by 4 bases; unmatched bases: 10. Germline CDR1 MDHEN, CDR2 SYDVKM. CDR3 DNA: TGTGCCAGCAGCACCGAAGCTGGGACAGGGTACGAGCAGTACTTC. It encodes CASSTEAGTGYEQYF.

The V and J genes are TRBV4-3 and TRBJ1-5; D gene unclear. V lost 0 bases and J 4 bases, leaving 10 bases between the germline ends. Per the germline V gene, CDR1 is LGHNA and CDR2 is YSLEER. This CDR3 has 15 residues. As DNA, the CDR3 is TGCGCCAGCAGCCAAGATCGGTGGGGTAATCAGCCCCAGCATTTT. This sequence encodes CASSQDRWGNQPQHF.

V gene TRBV7-3 combines with J gene TRBJ2-1; 10 bases map to TRBD2. Germline V gene lookup returns CDR1 SGHTA and CDR2 FQGTGA. The junction had 12 bases not matched to a gene; V was cut back by 5 bases and J by 8 bases. This CDR3 comprises 16 residues. This CDR3 is CASSPIAGGRLYEQFF. CDR3 in DNA: TGTGCCAGCAGCCCTATAGCGGGAGGAAGGCTTTATGAGCAGTTCTTC.

The rearrangement joins TRBV25-1 to TRBJ1-4, with D unclear. Germline values: CDR1 MGHDK, CDR2 SYGVNS. This CDR3 has 15 amino acids. V shed 1 base and J shed 7 bases, with 13 bases lying between them. For the CDR3, the DNA is TGTGCCAGCAGTGAATTGGGAGGGCCGCTTGAAAAACTGTTTTTT. Residues: CASSELGGPLEKLFF. Looking up the rest from reference TRBV25-1 and TRBJ1-4 gives the full variable domain: EADIYQTPRYLVIGTGKKITLECSQTMGHDKMYWYQQDPGMELHLIHYSYGVNSTEKGDLSSESTVSRIRTEHFPLTLESARPSHTSQYLCASSELGGPLEKLFFGSGTQLSVL.

The chain links TRBV30 to TRBJ1-2, with TRBD1 identical over 7 bases. CDR1 GTSNPN and CDR2 SVGIG come from the germline V gene (reference sequence). The CDR3 totals 15 residues. The V gene end was trimmed by 3 bases and the J gene end by 8 bases; junction bases not matched to a gene: 15. CDR3 coding DNA: TGTGCCTGGAGCGTATCGTATGGGCAGGGGGTGGGCTACACCTTC. Its protein is CAWSVSYGQGVGYTF.

V gene TRBV18 combines with J gene TRBJ1-1; D is possibly TRBD1 (6 bases). Deletions cut 3 bases from V and 8 bases from J, with 22 bases between. This CDR3 comprises 16 residues. The V gene's germline CDR1 is KGHSH and CDR2 LQKENI. This chain's CDR3 is CASSPARDRSQAEAFF. The CDR3 coding sequence is TGTGCCAGCTCACCGGCCAGAGACAGGTCACAGGCAGAAGCTTTCTTT.

The chain links TRBV28 to TRBJ2-6; D gene unclear. CDR1 and CDR2 (germline): MDHEN, SYDVKM. The CDR3 has 14 residues. V gave up 10 bases and J gave up 4 bases, with 14 bases separating them. The CDR3 region has the DNA TGTGCCATATCCCCTGATCGCGGGGCCAACGTCCTGACTTTC. It translates to CAISPDRGANVLTF.

This clone was counted many times. The chain uses TRBV5-1 and TRBJ1-6; D perhaps matches TRBD1 (6 bases). Germline CDR1 and CDR2: SGHRS and YFSETQ. Trimming took off 4 bases at V and 2 bases at J, with 16 bases between the two ends. The length of the CDR3 is 17 residues. The CDR3 loop is CASSPVAGEAYNSPLHF. CDR3 DNA sequence: TGCGCCAGCAGCCCGGTGGCAGGGGAGGCCTATAATTCACCCCTCCACTTT.

V gene TRBV7-2 combines with J gene TRBJ1-2, with 9 bases fitting TRBD1. Germline values: CDR1 SGHTA, CDR2 FQGNSA. The CDR3 runs 20 residues. Trimming cost V 0 bases and J 0 bases; bases outside gene matches: 14. The CDR3 DNA reads as TGTGCCAGCAGCTTAGCCCTGAATCAGGGACAGGGAGGGCCTAACTATGGCTACACCTTC. Amino acid sequence: CASSLALNQGQGGPNYGYTF.

The CDR3 sequence is CASSFGGLAGIEQYF. The CDR3 coding sequence is TGTGCCAGCAGTTTCGGGGGACTAGCGGGAATCGAGCAGTACTTC. This chain links TRBV28 with TRBJ2-7, with TRBD2 matching over 13 bases. The CDR3 is 15 residues long. Unmatched junction bases numbered 5, after V lost 3 bases and J lost 6 bases. CDR1 is MDHEN, CDR2 SYDVKM, per germline.

The chain recombines TRBV5-1 with TRBJ1-2; 8 bases are a match to TRBD1. CDR3 length: 14 residues. V shed 3 bases and J 4 bases; nucleotides not matched to a gene: 5. CDR1 and CDR2 (germline): SGHRS, YFSETQ. The CDR3 loop reads CASSYWDRSYGYTF. The CDR3 bases are TGCGCCAGCAGCTATTGGGACAGGTCCTATGGCTACACCTTC.

The rearrangement joins TRBV6-6 to TRBJ2-3; 9 nucleotides agree with TRBD1. Germline CDR1 and CDR2: MNHNY and SVGAGI (reference sequence). V was clipped by 2 bases and J by 5 bases; unmatched bases: 5. The CDR3 has 15 amino acids. The CDR3 DNA reads TGTGCCAGCAGTTACCAAGGACAGGGGATAGATACGCAGTATTTT. Protein: CASSYQGQGIDTQYF.

V gene TRBV2 combines with J gene TRBJ2-6; 7 nucleotides match TRBD1. Looked up from germline, CDR1 is SNHLY and CDR2 is FYNNEI. The CDR3 extends over 17 amino acids. V shed 4 bases, J shed 4 bases, and the junction held 10 bases outside the gene matches. CDR3 sequence: CASSGGTTGTGANVLTF. The CDR3 nucleotides are TGTGCCAGCAGTGGGGGGACGACAGGGACCGGGGCCAACGTCCTGACTTTC.

The count of this clone is one. The rearrangement uses TRBV28 and TRBJ1-2; D might be TRBD1 (6 bases). This CDR3 region has 15 residues. Trimming left V 2 bases short and J 4 bases short, with 14 bases between. CDR1 is MDHEN, CDR2 SYDVKM, per germline. Written as DNA, the CDR3 is TGTGCCAGCAGTTTAGTCCACAGGGTATCCTATGGCTACACCTTC. Translating it yields CASSLVHRVSYGYTF.

V usage is TRBV6-5 and J usage is TRBJ2-2; D is undetermined. The V end was cut by 4 bases, the J end by 6 bases, with 9 bases between. CDR3 length: 13 residues. Per germline, CDR1 MNHEY and CDR2 SVGAGI. For the CDR3, the DNA is TGTGCCAGCAGTTCGACACTCTCCGGGGAGCTGTTTTTT. Amino acid sequence: CASSSTLSGELFF.

The gene calls are TRBV4-2 and TRBJ1-6; D is ambiguous. This CDR3 has 16 residues. The V end was cut by 0 bases, the J end by 7 bases, with 13 bases between. Germline V CDR1 and CDR2: LGHNA, YNFKEQ. CDR3 residues: CASSQDQVGRNSPLHF. CDR3 nucleotide sequence: TGTGCCAGCAGCCAAGATCAAGTCGGTCGGAATTCACCCCTCCACTTT.

To note about this clone: This sample includes further DNA sequences coding for the same CDR3. The chain has TRBV9 and TRBJ1-2; maybe TRBD1 (6 bases). The CDR3 has 13 residues. Between the trimmed V and J ends, which lost 2 bases and 4 bases, there was a span of 9 bases. CDR1 is SGDLS, CDR2 YYNGEE, per germline. The CDR3 protein is CASSVDSGYGYTF. DNA for the CDR3: TGTGCCAGCAGCGTGGACAGTGGCTATGGCTACACCTTC.

The chain recombines TRBV2 with TRBJ2-1; no definite D call. In germline, CDR1 is SNHLY, CDR2 FYNNEI. V dropped 6 bases and J dropped 5 bases, with 2 bases sitting between them. This CDR3 comprises 10 residues. CDR3 coding DNA: TGTGCCAGCAGAAACAATGAGCAGTTCTTC. It translates to CASRNNEQFF.

This CDR3 reads CASSSPDRANTGELFF. CDR3 DNA: TGTGCCAGCAGCTCGCCAGACAGGGCGAACACCGGGGAGCTGTTTTTT. The chain is built from TRBV11-3 and TRBJ2-2, with TRBD1 identical over 7 bases. The V and J ends lost 4 bases and 0 bases, in that order; junction bases with no gene match: 5. The CDR3 length is 16 residues. Germline V gene sequence: CDR1 SGHNT, CDR2 YENEEA.

V usage is TRBV5-4 and J usage is TRBJ1-5; no clear D gene. Germline CDR1 is SGHNT and CDR2 is YYREEE (reference sequence). CDR3 length: 12 residues. The V gene lost 4 bases and the J gene lost 7 bases, with 9 bases spanning the gap. The CDR3 loop reads CASSVNGQPQHF. The CDR3 coding sequence is TGTGCCAGCAGCGTCAACGGGCAGCCCCAGCATTTT.

J is TRBJ2-3 and V is TRBV7-5; TRBD2, the table's D call, lacks a check against the DNA. TRBV7-5 is marked as a pseudogene. This CDR3 region has 15 residues. The DNA of the CDR3 is TGTGCCAGAAGCCGACTAGCGGGAGTATCAGATACGCAGTATTTT. This encodes CARSRLAGVSDTQYF.

The chain joins TRBV5-1 to TRBJ1-1; 9 bases align to TRBD1. J gave up 4 bases and V 4 bases, and 8 bases lay outside the gene matches. CDR1 is SGHRS, CDR2 YFSETQ, per germline. This CDR3 is built from 15 residues. The CDR3 nucleotides are TGCGCCAGCAGCATGAAGGACAGGGGTGCCACTGAAGCTTTCTTT. Translating it yields CASSMKDRGATEAFF.

CDR3 in amino acids: CAISDHGTGDQETQYF. CDR3 in DNA: TGTGCCATCAGTGACCACGGAACAGGAGACCAAGAGACCCAGTACTTC. This chain joins TRBV10-3 and TRBJ2-5, with D possibly being TRBD1 (5 bases). The germline CDR1 and CDR2 sequences are ENHRY and SYGVKD. This CDR3 is built from 16 residues. Trimming took off 3 bases at V and 0 bases at J, with 14 bases between the two ends.

The rearrangement uses TRBV7-9 and TRBJ2-1, with 8 nucleotides matching TRBD1. J lost 9 bases, V lost 5 bases, and 9 bases had no gene match. CDR3 length: 14 residues. Looked up from germline, CDR1 is SEHNR and CDR2 is FQNEAQ (reference sequence). The CDR3 sequence: CASSRGQGFAEQFF. CDR3 coding DNA: TGTGCCAGCAGCCGTGGACAGGGATTCGCTGAGCAGTTCTTC.

This sequence joins TRBV18 and TRBJ2-2, with D maybe TRBD2 (5 bases). V dropped 1 base and J dropped 4 bases, with 7 bases sitting between them. The CDR3 consists of 14 residues. Germline loops: CDR1 KGHSH, CDR2 LQKENI. The CDR3 loop reads CASSPQAGTGELFF. The CDR3 DNA follows: TGTGCCAGCTCACCACAGGCGGGCACCGGGGAGCTGTTTTTT. The complete variable domain, with remaining parts taken from reference TRBV18 and TRBJ2-2, reads NAGVMQNPRHLVRRRGQEARLRCSPMKGHSHVYWYRQLPEEGLKFMVYLQKENIIDESGMPKERFSAEFPKEGPSILRIQQVVRGDSAAYFCASSPQAGTGELFFGEGSRLTVL.